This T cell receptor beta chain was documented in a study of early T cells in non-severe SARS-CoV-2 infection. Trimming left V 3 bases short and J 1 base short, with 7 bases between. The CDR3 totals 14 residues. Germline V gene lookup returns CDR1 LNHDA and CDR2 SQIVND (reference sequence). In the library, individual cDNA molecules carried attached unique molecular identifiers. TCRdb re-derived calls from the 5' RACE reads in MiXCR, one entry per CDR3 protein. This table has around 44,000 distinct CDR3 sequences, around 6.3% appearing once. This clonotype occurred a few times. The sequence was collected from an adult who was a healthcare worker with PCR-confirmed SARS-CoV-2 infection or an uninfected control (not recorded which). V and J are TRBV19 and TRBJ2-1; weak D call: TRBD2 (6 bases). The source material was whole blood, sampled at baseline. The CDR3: CASSIGGSYNEQFF. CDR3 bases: TGTGCCAGTAGTATTGGGGGGTCCTACAATGAGCAGTTCTTC.